This T cell receptor (beta chain) is drawn from a study of blood T cell repertoires in COVID-19. Overall study context: The analysed material was cDNA or gDNA that came from T cells, B-cell-depleted T cells, or PBMCs.

Assay used: immunoSEQ multiplex PCR; TCRdb lists only in-frame clones, some missing. The data show 80,000 or so clones, about 73% seen once. Trimming shortened V by 6 bases and J by 1 base, and 9 bases separated the two germline ends. Germline V gives CDR1 MRHNA, CDR2 SNTAGT. This CDR3 has 13 amino acids. Sequencing was done on a sample of peripheral blood. The receptor was derived from a man in his forties or fifties with active or convalescent COVID-19. This chain joins TRBV6-4 and TRBJ1-1; D unclear. The CDR3 nucleotides are TGTGCCAGCAGGGCACAGACGAACACTGAAGCTTTCTTT. This translates into CASRAQTNTEAFF.